This TCR beta chain stems from a study of human T cells and chemical hapten exposure. The overall study: Sensitization was performed using 2% DPC on an approximately 2 cm by approximately 2 cm upper inner arm skin site. Chiefly female patients presented with alopecia areata, totalis or universalis.

V was pared by 5 bases and J by 9 bases, with 13 bases between. CDR1 KGHDR and CDR2 SFDVKD come from the germline V gene. This CDR3 region has 13 residues. TCRdb independently ran MiXCR on the RACE reads; one entry per CDR3 protein. This repertoire shows approximately 400,000 distinct CDR3 sequences, less than 6.5% found once; its top ten account for just over 2.5%. Documented time point: pre-sensitization, week 0. The treatment is: therapeutic diphenylcyclopropenone sensitization with weekly scalp DPC. The V gene is TRBV24-1, the J gene TRBJ2-1; D is tentatively TRBD1 or TRBD2 (5 bases each). This receptor was obtained from a woman aged 50 to 60 with alopecia areata. Some clones in this sample may be carry-over from other donors' samples. Sequenced material: whole blood, taken in connection with sensitization to the hapten diphenylcyclopropenone (DPC). The CDR3 protein is CATSVTLRGEQFF. For the CDR3, the DNA is TGTGCCACCAGTGTCACCCTGAGGGGTGAGCAGTTCTTC.